The 8 T cell receptor beta chains below all came from one sample that was sequenced in a study of siplizumab effects on memory and regulatory T cells. The method was immunoSEQ multiplex PCR; TCRdb's version includes in-frame clones alone and lacks a portion of them. The sample contains roughly 100,000 clones, about 94% of which appear only once. Sequencing input: CD4+ T cells sorted from blood. All receptors derive from a human donor in good health.

This rearrangement joins TRBV7-3 to TRBJ2-3; 10 positions agree with TRBD1. This CDR3 is built from 15 residues. J was trimmed by 4 bases and V by 5 bases; bases with no gene match: 6. The germline CDR1 and CDR2 sequences are SGHTA and FQGTGA. The CDR3 is CASSPGTGAPDTQYF. CDR3 sequence (DNA): TGTGCCAGCAGCCCCGGGACAGGGGCTCCAGATACGCAGTATTTT.

The genes are TRBV2 and TRBJ1-2, with unresolved D. This CDR3 has 17 residues. Germline V gene sequence: CDR1 SNHLY, CDR2 FYNNEI. V shed 6 bases and J shed 7 bases, with 27 bases lying between them. CDR3 loop: CASSLLGIGLTNGGYTF. The DNA for the CDR3 is TGTGCCAGCAGCCTCCTTGGAATTGGGCTCACAAACGGTGGCTACACCTTC. Drawing the rest from reference TRBV2 and TRBJ1-2, the complete variable domain is EPEVTQTPSHQVTQMGQEVILRCVPISNHLYFYWYRQILGQKVEFLVSFYNNEISEKSEIFDDQFSVERPDGSNFTLKIRSTKLEDSAMYFCASSLLGIGLTNGGYTFGSGTRLTVV.

The chain has TRBV28 and TRBJ1-5; TRBD1 agrees at 9 bases. V trimming: 3 bases; J trimming: 4 bases; junction bases outside the gene matches: 10. The CDR3 loop spans 17 amino acids. The V gene's germline CDR1 is MDHEN and CDR2 SYDVKM. CDR3 region: CASSFFGTGQGNQPQHF. The CDR3 nucleotides read TGTGCCAGCAGTTTTTTCGGCACCGGACAGGGGAATCAGCCCCAGCATTTT.

This clone was observed a few times. One end of the junction fails to match germline, which may point to a read error. The chain has TRBV27 and TRBJ1-2; TRBD1 matches 8 bases. The germline V gene has CDR1 MNHEY and CDR2 SMNVEV (reference sequence). The CDR3 is 13 amino acids. CDR3 sequence: CASSLRQGASSHF. In DNA, the CDR3 is TGTGCCAGCAGTTTACGGCAGGGGGCAAGCTCTCATTTC.

The chain couples TRBV6-6 to TRBJ1-1, with D possibly TRBD1 on 5 matching bases. Germline V gene data show CDR1 as MNHNY and CDR2 as SVGAGI (reference sequence). This CDR3 is 14 amino acids long. Trimming stripped 6 bases from V and 1 base from J, with 12 bases between. This CDR3 is CASREDTTNTEAFF. The CDR3 DNA follows: TGTGCCAGCAGGGAGGACACGACGAACACTGAAGCTTTCTTT.

The chain has TRBV28 and TRBJ2-1; 13 nucleotides agree with TRBD2. Trimming cost V 4 bases and J 5 bases; bases outside gene matches: 2. Germline loops: CDR1 MDHEN, CDR2 SYDVKM. The length of the CDR3 is 15 residues. CDR3 bases: TGTGCCAGCAGTTCCGGGACTAGCGGGGACAATGAGCAGTTCTTC. Its translation is CASSSGTSGDNEQFF.

Here the CDR3 DNA reads TGTGCCAGCAGTTTCTCTAGCGTAACAGATACGCAGTATTTT. This codes for CASSFSSVTDTQYF. This rearrangement joins TRBV27 to TRBJ2-3; weak D call: TRBD2 (6 bases). Germline CDR1 reads MNHEY; CDR2 reads SMNVEV (reference sequence). The germline V and J ends were trimmed by 3 bases and 3 bases, with 10 bases remaining between them. The CDR3 is 14 amino acids.

The chain has TRBV30 and TRBJ2-1, with D perhaps TRBD1 (6 bases). In germline, CDR1 is GTSNPN, CDR2 SVGIG (reference sequence). Trimming took 3 bases from V and 12 from J, leaving 24 bases between them. The length of the CDR3 is 15 residues. The chain's CDR3 is CAWSDRRVNIGRQFF. Written as DNA, the CDR3 is TGTGCCTGGAGCGACAGGCGGGTCAATATAGGGCGGCAGTTCTTC.